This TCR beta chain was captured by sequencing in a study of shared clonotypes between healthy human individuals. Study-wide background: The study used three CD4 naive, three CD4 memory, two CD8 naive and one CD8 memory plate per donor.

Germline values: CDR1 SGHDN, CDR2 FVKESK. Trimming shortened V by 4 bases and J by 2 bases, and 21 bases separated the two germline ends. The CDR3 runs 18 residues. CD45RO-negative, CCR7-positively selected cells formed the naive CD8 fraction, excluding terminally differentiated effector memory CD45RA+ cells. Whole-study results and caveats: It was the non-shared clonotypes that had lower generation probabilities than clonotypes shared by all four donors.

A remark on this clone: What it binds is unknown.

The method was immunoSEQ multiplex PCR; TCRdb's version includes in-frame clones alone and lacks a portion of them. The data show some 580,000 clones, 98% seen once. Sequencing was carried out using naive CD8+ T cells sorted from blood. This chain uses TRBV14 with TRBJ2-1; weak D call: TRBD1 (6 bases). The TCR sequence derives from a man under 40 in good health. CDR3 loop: CASSLGGGTPAPYNEQFF. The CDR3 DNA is TGTGCCAGCAGCCTAGGGGGTGGGACGCCCGCCCCCTACAATGAGCAGTTCTTC.